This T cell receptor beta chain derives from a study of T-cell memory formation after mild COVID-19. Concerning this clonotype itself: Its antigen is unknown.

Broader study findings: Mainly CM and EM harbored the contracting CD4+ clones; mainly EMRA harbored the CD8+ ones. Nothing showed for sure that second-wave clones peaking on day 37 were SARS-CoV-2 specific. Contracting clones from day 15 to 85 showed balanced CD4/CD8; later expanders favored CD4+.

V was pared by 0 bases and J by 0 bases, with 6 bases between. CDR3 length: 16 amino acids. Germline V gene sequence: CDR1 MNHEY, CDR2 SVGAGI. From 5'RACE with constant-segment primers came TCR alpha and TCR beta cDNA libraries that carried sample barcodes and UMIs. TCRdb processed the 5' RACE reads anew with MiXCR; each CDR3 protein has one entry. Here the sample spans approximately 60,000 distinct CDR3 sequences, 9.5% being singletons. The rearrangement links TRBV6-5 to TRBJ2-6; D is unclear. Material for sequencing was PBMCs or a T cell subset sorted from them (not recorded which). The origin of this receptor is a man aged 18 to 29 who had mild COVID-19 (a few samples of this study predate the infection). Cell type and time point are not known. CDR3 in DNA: TGTGCCAGCAGTTACTCGGGCTACTCTGGGGCCAACGTCCTGACTTTC. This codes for CASSYSGYSGANVLTF.